Sequencing of this TCR beta chain was carried out in a study of T cells after yellow fever vaccination. Study observations and caveats: When the response was secondary, it was weaker but reached its peak faster, day 5 versus 15.

TCRdb ran MiXCR on the 5' RACE reads and lists one entry per CDR3 protein. Of around 150,000 distinct CDR3 sequences in the sample, 6% to 7.5% are singletons; the top ten hold 2.5% to 3%. This CDR3 spans 15 amino acids. Germline assignment: CDR1 SGHNT and CDR2 YYREEE (reference sequence). V lost 1 base to trimming and J lost 5 bases, with 12 bases between them. Points on this clonotype: Its specificity is not known. One base away lies a much larger clone, so this may be a sequencing read error.

The specimen comprised CD4+ T cells sorted from PBMCs, sampled more than 4 days after the first yellow fever vaccination. The V and J genes are TRBV5-4 and TRBJ1-4; perhaps TRBD1 as D (5 bases). The source of this sequence is a man between 18 and 29 years old who received the YFV17D yellow fever vaccine. CDR3 nucleotides: TGTGCCAGCAGCTTGCTACGAGGGGTCAATGAAAAACTGTTTTTT. As protein: CASSLLRGVNEKLFF.